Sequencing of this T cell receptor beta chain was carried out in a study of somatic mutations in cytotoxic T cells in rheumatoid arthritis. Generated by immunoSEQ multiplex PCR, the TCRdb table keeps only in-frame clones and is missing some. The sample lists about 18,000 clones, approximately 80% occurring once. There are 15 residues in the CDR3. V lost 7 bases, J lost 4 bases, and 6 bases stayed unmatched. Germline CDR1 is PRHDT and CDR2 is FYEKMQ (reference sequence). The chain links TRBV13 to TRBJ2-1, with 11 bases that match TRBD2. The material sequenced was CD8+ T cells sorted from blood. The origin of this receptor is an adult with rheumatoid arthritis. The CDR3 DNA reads TGTGCCAGCATGGCTAGCGGGGGGCCGTACAATGAGCAGTTCTTC. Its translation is CASMASGGPYNEQFF.